A selection of T cell receptor beta chains follows, all from one sample in a study of cytomegalovirus exposure and HLA in healthy donors. The repertoire was sequenced with immunoSEQ multiplex PCR; TCRdb's copy has only in-frame clones and lacks some. The table has approximately 200,000 clones, more than 65% seen once. Material: PBMCs. The origin of the receptors is a woman in her twenties or thirties in good health and CMV-seropositive. Both conserved end residues are part of each CDR3. D genes are given only for firm matches. Where a row states a size, it is once, few, many or the class of an expanded clone; other rows omit it.

V gene: TRBV6-5; clone size: NA; D gene: NA; J gene: TRBJ1-2; CDR3 protein: CASSQGSGYTF; CDR3 DNA: TGTGCCAGCAGCCAGGGGAGCGGCTACACCTTC
V gene: TRBV30; clone size: NA; D gene: NA; J gene: TRBJ2-2; CDR3 protein: CAWSRVGGELFF; CDR3 DNA: TGTGCCTGGAGCCGGGTGGGCGGGGAGCTGTTTTTT
V gene: TRBV6-5; clone size: NA; D gene: NA; J gene: TRBJ1-2; CDR3 protein: CASSRASSNYGYTF; CDR3 DNA: TGTGCCAGCAGCCGCGCTTCGTCCAACTATGGCTACACCTTC
V gene: TRBV29-1; clone size: NA; D gene: NA; J gene: TRBJ2-6; CDR3 protein: CSVLFSGANVLTF; CDR3 DNA: TGCAGCGTTCTTTTCTCTGGGGCCAACGTCCTGACTTTC
V gene: TRBV27; clone size: NA; D gene: TRBD1; J gene: TRBJ2-7; CDR3 protein: CASSPPDRGNAPPGEQYF; CDR3 DNA: TGTGCCAGCAGTCCACCGGACAGGGGGAATGCCCCCCCTGGCGAGCAGTACTTC
V gene: TRBV28; clone size: NA; D gene: NA; J gene: TRBJ1-1; CDR3 protein: CASSEDAGFQAFF; CDR3 DNA: TGTGCCAGCAGTGAGGACGCGGGGTTCCAGGCTTTCTTT
V gene: TRBV11-1; clone size: NA; D gene: NA; J gene: TRBJ2-1; CDR3 protein: CAGSRGPYNEQFF; CDR3 DNA: TGTGCCGGATCCAGGGGACCCTACAATGAGCAGTTCTTC
V gene: TRBV6-5; clone size: NA; D gene: NA; J gene: TRBJ2-1; CDR3 protein: CASSITAPGFNEQFF; CDR3 DNA: TGTGCCAGCTCAATTACTGCCCCGGGATTCAATGAGCAGTTCTTC
V gene: TRBV5-4; clone size: NA; D gene: TRBD1; J gene: TRBJ1-1; CDR3 protein: CASSSPGQLNTEAFF; CDR3 DNA: TGTGCCAGCAGCTCACCGGGACAGCTGAACACTGAAGCTTTCTTT
V gene: TRBV9; clone size: NA; D gene: TRBD2; J gene: TRBJ2-2; CDR3 protein: CASSVGLAEGELFF; CDR3 DNA: TGTGCCAGCAGCGTAGGACTAGCTGAAGGGGAGCTGTTTTTT
V gene: TRBV4-2; clone size: NA; D gene: TRBD1; J gene: TRBJ2-5; CDR3 protein: CASSQDGQGQGFPQYF; CDR3 DNA: TGTGCCAGCAGCCAAGATGGACAGGGGCAGGGGTTCCCCCAGTACTTC
V gene: TRBV5-1; clone size: NA; D gene: NA; J gene: TRBJ1-5; CDR3 protein: CASSQDINQPQHF; CDR3 DNA: TGCGCCAGCAGTCAGGACATCAATCAGCCCCAGCATTTT
V gene: TRBV5-4; clone size: NA; D gene: TRBD2; J gene: TRBJ2-3; CDR3 protein: CASTPGGLAGRPGTDTQYF; CDR3 DNA: TGTGCCAGCACCCCGGGGGGACTAGCGGGGCGACCGGGCACAGATACGCAGTATTTT
V gene: TRBV6-1; clone size: NA; D gene: TRBD1; J gene: TRBJ2-7; CDR3 protein: CATRQGAAEQYF; CDR3 DNA: TGTGCCACCCGACAGGGGGCCGCCGAGCAGTACTTC
V gene: TRBV9; clone size: NA; D gene: NA; J gene: TRBJ1-2; CDR3 protein: CASSSRTSFYTF; CDR3 DNA: TGTGCCAGCAGCTCACGGACATCCTTCTACACCTTC
V gene: TRBV19; clone size: NA; D gene: NA; J gene: TRBJ2-7; CDR3 protein: CASSIWSGDLVGEQYF; CDR3 DNA: TGTGCCAGTAGTATCTGGTCGGGAGACCTAGTGGGCGAGCAGTACTTC
V gene: TRBV15; clone size: NA; D gene: NA; J gene: TRBJ1-5; CDR3 protein: CATSSRDGDFYSNQPQHF; CDR3 DNA: TGTGCCACCAGCAGCCGGGACGGGGACTTTTATAGCAATCAGCCCCAGCATTTT
V gene: TRBV18; clone size: NA; D gene: TRBD1; J gene: TRBJ1-3; CDR3 protein: CASSPDRGLRNTIYF; CDR3 DNA: TGTGCCAGCTCACCGGACAGGGGGTTAAGAAACACCATATATTTT
V gene: TRBV5-4; clone size: once; D gene: NA; J gene: TRBJ2-3; CDR3 protein: CASSSRDRVTDTQYF; CDR3 DNA: TGTGCCAGCAGCTCCAGGGATAGGGTCACAGATACGCAGTATTTT
V gene: TRBV2; clone size: NA; D gene: TRBD2; J gene: TRBJ2-1; CDR3 protein: CASRELREAASYNEQFF; CDR3 DNA: TGTGCCAGCAGGGAACTTCGGGAGGCCGCTTCCTACAATGAGCAGTTCTTC
V gene: TRBV19; clone size: NA; D gene: TRBD1; J gene: TRBJ2-5; CDR3 protein: CASGTGGTQYF; CDR3 DNA: TGTGCCAGTGGGACAGGGGGAACCCAGTACTTC
V gene: TRBV6-5; clone size: NA; D gene: NA; J gene: TRBJ1-1; CDR3 protein: CASSYSRVNTEAFF; CDR3 DNA: TGTGCCAGCAGTTACTCGAGAGTTAACACTGAAGCTTTCTTT
V gene: TRBV28; clone size: NA; D gene: TRBD1; J gene: TRBJ1-2; CDR3 protein: CASRLQGAGGYTF; CDR3 DNA: TGTGCCAGCAGGCTCCAGGGGGCGGGAGGCTACACCTTC
V gene: TRBV7-9; clone size: NA; D gene: NA; J gene: TRBJ1-2; CDR3 protein: CASSGSAGNYGYTF; CDR3 DNA: TGTGCCAGCAGCGGATCTGCGGGTAACTATGGCTACACCTTC
V gene: TRBV25-1; clone size: few; D gene: NA; J gene: TRBJ2-1; CDR3 protein: CASSPLQGEQFF; CDR3 DNA: TGTGCCAGCAGCCCATTACAGGGAGAGCAGTTCTTC
V gene: TRBV25-1; clone size: NA; D gene: TRBD1; J gene: TRBJ1-1; CDR3 protein: CASREQGATTEAFF; CDR3 DNA: TGTGCCAGCAGGGAACAGGGGGCGACGACTGAAGCTTTCTTT
V gene: TRBV7-7; clone size: NA; D gene: NA; J gene: TRBJ2-3; CDR3 protein: CASSPVTGGSTDTQYF; CDR3 DNA: TGTGCTAGCAGCCCCGTCACCGGGGGTAGCACAGATACGCAGTATTTT
V gene: TRBV18; clone size: once; D gene: TRBD2; J gene: TRBJ2-7; CDR3 protein: CASSPSGGPYEQYF; CDR3 DNA: TGTGCCAGCTCCCCTAGCGGAGGGCCCTACGAGCAGTACTTC
V gene: TRBV5-1; clone size: NA; D gene: NA; J gene: TRBJ1-3; CDR3 protein: CASSFSGHEGDTIYF; CDR3 DNA: TGCGCCAGCAGCTTTTCGGGACATGAAGGGGACACCATATATTTT
V gene: TRBV6-6; clone size: NA; D gene: TRBD2; J gene: TRBJ2-7; CDR3 protein: CASSPGLAGDYEQYF; CDR3 DNA: TGTGCCAGCAGTCCCGGACTAGCGGGGGACTACGAGCAGTACTTC